The next 8 T cell receptor beta chains were all read from a single sample in a study of T-cell reconstitution after alpha-beta-depleted transplantation in children. Preparation of the TCRbeta library used unique molecular identifiers. One entry per CDR3 protein results from TCRdb running MiXCR on the PCR reads. The profile covers about 540,000 distinct CDR3 sequences, with about 18% appearing a single time and 3% to 3.5% taken by the ten largest. The source material was PBMCs from the stem cell graft donor, sampled from the stem cell graft. The receptors were sampled from a human donor who donated a stem cell graft to a child with acute lymphoblastic leukemia.

V usage is TRBV6-1 and J usage is TRBJ1-1; tentative D call: TRBD1 (5 bases). Trimming cost V 6 bases and J 5 bases, with 19 bases left between them. This CDR3 spans 15 amino acids. Per germline, CDR1 MNHNS and CDR2 SASEGT. CDR3 protein: CASSPPRGPSTEAFF. In nucleotides, the CDR3 is TGTGCCAGCAGCCCGCCAAGGGGCCCAAGTACTGAAGCTTTCTTT.

V gene TRBV11-1 combines with J gene TRBJ2-2; unclear D gene. The germline CDR1 and CDR2 sequences are SGHAT and FQDESV (reference sequence). Deletions cut 3 bases from V and 2 bases from J, with 10 bases between. This CDR3 is 15 amino acids long. The CDR3 is CASSFRARNTGELFF. CDR3 coding DNA: TGTGCCAGCAGCTTCCGGGCCAGAAACACCGGGGAGCTGTTTTTT.

This rearrangement joins TRBV7-6 to TRBJ1-2, with D possibly being TRBD1 (5 bases). The CDR3 runs 12 residues. Germline V gives CDR1 SGHVS, CDR2 FNYEAQ. The germline V and J ends were trimmed by 6 bases and 2 bases, with 7 bases remaining between them. The CDR3 sequence: CASSWGNYGYTF. CDR3 bases: TGTGCCAGCAGTTGGGGGAACTATGGCTACACCTTC.

This clonotype was seen a handful of times. The chain couples TRBV9 to TRBJ2-7; TRBD1 aligns across 9 bases. With 0 bases clipped from V and 2 bases from J, the junction kept 6 bases outside the gene matches. Germline CDR1 SGDLS, CDR2 YYNGEE. This CDR3 region has 16 residues. The CDR3 DNA reads as TGTGCCAGCAGCGTAGCGGGGACAGGGACCCCCTACGAGCAGTACTTC. It specifies CASSVAGTGTPYEQYF.

The rearrangement uses TRBV20-1 and TRBJ2-7, with TRBD2 identical over 10 bases. V dropped 5 bases and J dropped 5; count of bases not matched to a gene: 6. Germline V lookup: CDR1 DFQATT, CDR2 SNEGSKA (reference sequence). The CDR3 loop spans 13 amino acids. The CDR3 DNA reads TGCAGTGCTCTAGCGGGAGCCGGCCACGAGCAGTACTTC. Residues: CSALAGAGHEQYF.

This clonotype has more than one count but fewer than ten. V usage is TRBV9 and J usage is TRBJ2-3; TRBD2 aligns across 15 bases. J was trimmed by 10 bases and V by 2 bases; bases with no gene match: 5. This CDR3 is 15 amino acids long. CDR1 and CDR2 from the germline V gene are SGDLS and YYNGEE. Here the CDR3 DNA reads TGTGCCAGCAGCGTCGGGACTAGCGGGAGGATGGCGCAGTATTTT. Translated, it gives CASSVGTSGRMAQYF.

This clonotype was counted only a few times. The chain uses TRBV20-1 and TRBJ2-7; D remains unclear. CDR1 and CDR2 (germline): DFQATT, SNEGSKA (reference sequence). The CDR3 totals 11 residues. V dropped 2 bases and J dropped 13 bases, with 15 bases sitting between them. This CDR3 reads CSARTRAAFYF. The CDR3 coding sequence is TGCAGTGCTAGAACCCGGGCCGCGTTTTACTTC.

The rearrangement joins TRBV20-1 to TRBJ2-3; the D gene is possibly TRBD2 (6 bases). The germline V gene has CDR1 DFQATT and CDR2 SNEGSKA (reference sequence). CDR3 length: 15 amino acids. Trimming shortened V by 6 bases and J by 1 base, and 17 bases separated the two germline ends. The CDR3 nucleotides read TGCAGTGCCCGCTGGGGGGAGTCGGGCACAGATACGCAGTATTTT. It codes for CSARWGESGTDTQYF.